The 8 T cell receptor beta chains presented below share a single source sample, sequenced in a study of blood T cell repertoires in COVID-19. TCRdb's copy holds only in-frame clones and misses some; the assay was immunoSEQ multiplex PCR. The repertoire holds roughly 39,000 clones, about 87% seen once, with 24% in the top ten. Sequences were obtained from peripheral blood. These receptors originate from a man aged 45-65 years with active or convalescent COVID-19.

The chain recombines TRBV29-1 with TRBJ1-1, with 9 bases matching TRBD1. The CDR3 extends over 13 amino acids. In germline, CDR1 is SQVTM, CDR2 ANQGSEA. The trim removed 6 bases at V and 5 bases at J, leaving 7 bases unmatched. The CDR3 protein is CSVWDRESTEAFF. Here the CDR3 DNA reads TGCAGCGTCTGGGACAGGGAATCGACTGAAGCTTTCTTT.

About this clone: The same CDR3 arises from other DNA sequences in this sample as well. The chain recombines TRBV18 with TRBJ2-5; a possible D gene is TRBD2 (5 bases). This CDR3 comprises 12 residues. V was pared by 3 bases and J by 4 bases, with 6 bases between. CDR1 KGHSH and CDR2 LQKENI come from the germline V gene. CDR3 region: CASSPAGETQYF. CDR3 coding DNA: TGTGCCAGCTCACCGGCGGGAGAGACCCAGTACTTC.

The V call is TRBV20-1, the J call TRBJ2-1, with no clear D. This CDR3 comprises 10 residues. V was trimmed by 5 bases and J by 4 bases, leaving 3 bases between them. Germline CDR1 reads DFQATT; CDR2 reads SNEGSKA (reference sequence). The CDR3 sequence is CSAPYNEQFF. In nucleotides, the CDR3 is TGCAGTGCTCCGTACAATGAGCAGTTCTTC.

CDR3 sequence reads: CASSQRSDPRGYNEQFF. The CDR3 DNA follows: TGCGCCAGCAGCCAACGTTCTGATCCTAGAGGGTACAATGAGCAGTTCTTC. J is TRBJ2-1 and V is TRBV4-1; D may be TRBD2 (5 bases). This CDR3 is 17 amino acids long. Germline CDR1 MGHRA, CDR2 YSYEKL. Trimming shortened V by 2 bases and J by 4 bases, and 18 bases separated the two germline ends.

This chain uses TRBV24-1 with TRBJ2-5; 7 bases match TRBD2. Germline V CDR1 and CDR2: KGHDR, SFDVKD. This CDR3 region has 15 residues. Trimming took 2 bases from V and 5 from J; bases not matched to a gene: 7. The DNA of the CDR3 is TGTGCCACCAGTGATTGGGGGAGCGGGACGGAGACCCAGTACTTC. This codes for CATSDWGSGTETQYF.

This clone appeared a single time. This chain connects TRBV5-1 to TRBJ1-5; TRBD1 agrees at 7 bases. CDR3 length: 14 amino acids. Germline V lookup: CDR1 SGHRS, CDR2 YFSETQ. V trimming: 4 bases; J trimming: 1 base; junction bases outside the gene matches: 2. For the CDR3, the DNA is TGCGCCAGCAGCCCAGGGGGGAGCAATCAGCCCCAGCATTTT. Protein product: CASSPGGSNQPQHF.

The sample holds one count of this clone. This chain connects TRBV6-2 or TRBV6-3 to TRBJ1-2, with D maybe TRBD1 (5 bases). The V end was cut by 2 bases, the J end by 5 bases, with 12 bases between. This CDR3 region has 14 residues. Germline CDR1 and CDR2: MNHEY and SVGEGT. The CDR3 is CASSYGAVNYGYTF. The CDR3 DNA is TGTGCCAGCAGTTACGGGGCGGTAAATTATGGCTACACCTTC.

This clone has only one observation. The chain recombines TRBV6-1 with TRBJ1-5; 8 bases are shared with TRBD1. Germline CDR1 MNHNS, CDR2 SASEGT. The CDR3 totals 15 residues. With 2 bases clipped from V and 6 bases from J, the junction kept 6 bases outside the gene matches. CDR3 DNA sequence: TGTGCCAGCAGTGAACTTTCAGGGGGCGGTCAGCCCCAGCATTTT. Amino acids: CASSELSGGGQPQHF.